This TCR beta chain comes out of a study of CD8+CD57+ T cells in acquired aplastic anemia. For the study at large: For CD4+ cells, healthy donors had an average of roughly 9.8 million reads.

Whole-study results and caveats: In common between the patients and the controls were some 28 CD8+ CDR3 sequences.

On this clonotype itself: What it recognizes is unknown.

TCR beta VDJ and CDR3 were profiled, and genomic DNA was the template. TCRdb passed the reads through MiXCR, listing each CDR3 protein once. This sample yields 200,000 to 250,000 distinct CDR3 sequences, of which 30% to 40% are seen a single time; 1.1% belongs to the top ten. This TCR was recovered from a human donor in good health, serving as a control. Sequencing used sorted CD4+, CD8+, or CD8+CD57+ T cells (not recorded which) from PBMCs.

CDR3: CASSRTGTRYGYTF. CDR3 DNA sequence: TGTGCCAGTAGTCGCACCGGGACACGCTATGGCTACACCTTC. This chain joins TRBV19 and TRBJ1-2, with D possibly matching TRBD1 (6 bases). CDR3 length equals 14 residues. Germline V CDR1 and CDR2: LNHDA, SQIVND (reference sequence). Trimming removed 5 bases at V and 4 bases at J, with 14 bases between.